A single sample is the source of the 21 T cell receptor beta chains below, sequenced in a study of blood T cell repertoires in COVID-19. Only in-frame clones appear in the TCRdb table, and some are missing; sequencing was by immunoSEQ multiplex PCR. The repertoire holds 250,000 to 300,000 clones, roughly 83% seen once, with about 4.5% in the top ten. Sequenced sample: peripheral blood. The receptors here all came from a man aged 60-69 years who had recovered from COVID-19.

This clone showed up just a few times. CDR3 DNA sequence: TGCGCCAGCAGCTTCTCCTTGGGCAACGAAAACATTCAGTACTTC. It yields the protein CASSFSLGNENIQYF. The V call is TRBV5-1, the J call TRBJ2-4; D gene uncertain. CDR3 length equals 15 residues. The germline CDR1 and CDR2 sequences are SGHRS and YFSETQ. Trimming stripped 2 bases from V and 5 bases from J, with 14 bases between.

This clone was detected once. The chain has TRBV7-8 and TRBJ2-7; 8 nucleotides match TRBD2. The CDR3 has 14 residues. V lost 5 bases and J lost 5; bases outside the gene matches: 8. Germline lookup yields CDR1 SGHVS and CDR2 FQNEAQ. Here the CDR3 reads CASSRTSSWHEQYF. Here the CDR3 DNA reads TGTGCCAGCAGCCGGACTAGCTCCTGGCACGAGCAGTACTTC. The variable domain in full, with the rest retrieved from reference TRBV7-8 and TRBJ2-7, is GAGVSQSPRYKVAKRGQDVALRCDPISGHVSLFWYQQALGQGPEFLTYFQNEAQLDKSGLPSDRFFAERPEGSVSTLKIQRTQQEDSAVYLCASSRTSSWHEQYFGPGTRLTVT.

The chain is built from TRBV7-9 and TRBJ1-2; TRBD1 is a possible D gene (5 bases). The V gene's germline CDR1 is SEHNR and CDR2 FQNEAQ (reference sequence). The CDR3 consists of 15 residues. Trimming took off 1 base at V and 0 bases at J, with 9 bases between the two ends. CDR3 sequence: CASSLEAGPNYGYTF. The CDR3 DNA sequence: TGTGCCAGCAGCTTAGAAGCAGGGCCTAACTATGGCTACACCTTC.

The chain uses TRBV2 and TRBJ2-2; possibly TRBD2 for D (6 bases). Germline V CDR1 and CDR2: SNHLY, FYNNEI. The germline V and J ends were trimmed by 6 bases and 4 bases, with 15 bases remaining between them. This CDR3 has 15 amino acids. The DNA for the CDR3 is TGTGCCAGCAGAGGAGGGTATGGGGGCACCGGGGAGCTGTTTTTT. Amino acids: CASRGGYGGTGELFF.

This chain connects TRBV3-1 (or the pseudogene TRBV3-2) to TRBJ2-7; 7 bases are a match to TRBD1. The CDR3 totals 14 residues. Germline V gives CDR1 LGHDT, CDR2 YNNKEL (reference sequence). V shed 4 bases and J 1 base; nucleotides not matched to a gene: 4. CDR3 residues: CASSRGQISYEQYF. DNA of the CDR3: TGTGCCAGCAGCCGGGGACAGATTTCCTACGAGCAGTACTTC.

This chain links TRBV27 with TRBJ2-7; TRBD2 agrees at 8 bases. Trimming at V came to 8 bases and at J to 5 bases, leaving 8 bases not matched to a gene. The CDR3 runs 13 residues. The germline V gene encodes CDR1 MNHEY and CDR2 SMNVEV (reference sequence). CDR3: CASRGLAENEQYF. As DNA, the CDR3 is TGTGCCAGCCGCGGACTAGCAGAGAACGAGCAGTACTTC.

The chain joins TRBV24-1 to TRBJ2-1, with 8 bases aligning to TRBD2. The CDR3 contains 15 residues. Germline trimming cut 3 bases from V and 5 bases from J; bases unmatched to any gene: 5. CDR1 KGHDR and CDR2 SFDVKD come from the germline V gene. Written as DNA, the CDR3 is TGTGCCACCAGTGATAGCGGGACTAGTCACAATGAGCAGTTCTTC. Translated: CATSDSGTSHNEQFF.

The J gene is TRBJ1-3, the V gene TRBV30; D is unresolved. The ends were cut back, 3 bases at V and 0 bases at J, with 12 bases in the middle. Germline lookup yields CDR1 GTSNPN and CDR2 SVGIG (reference sequence). This CDR3 is 15 amino acids long. The chain's CDR3 is CAWSPTRYSGNTIYF. The CDR3 DNA is TGTGCCTGGAGCCCAACAAGATACTCTGGAAACACCATATATTTT. Full variable domain (outside the CDR3, taken from reference TRBV30 and TRBJ1-3): SQTIHQWPATLVQPVGSPLSLECTVEGTSNPNLYWYRQAAGRGLQLLFYSVGIGQISSEVPQNLSASRPQDRQFILSSKKLLLSDSGFYLCAWSPTRYSGNTIYFGEGSWLTVV.

The chain uses TRBV27 and TRBJ1-1; 8 bases agree with TRBD1. This CDR3 region has 14 residues. Trimming took 7 bases from V and 6 from J; bases not matched to a gene: 10. CDR1 MNHEY and CDR2 SMNVEV come from the germline V gene (reference sequence). DNA for the CDR3: TGTGCCAGCAACGTAGACAGGGGATTTTCTGAAGCTTTCTTT. This codes for CASNVDRGFSEAFF.

V gene TRBV25-1 combines with J gene TRBJ2-6, with 8 positions matching TRBD1. This CDR3 contains 18 residues. V shed 4 bases, J shed 0 bases, and the junction held 8 bases outside the gene matches. CDR1 and CDR2 (germline): MGHDK, SYGVNS. The CDR3: CASSGRDRIFSGANVLTF. CDR3 DNA sequence: TGTGCCAGCAGTGGACGGGACAGGATCTTCTCTGGGGCCAACGTCCTGACTTTC.

The rearrangement joins TRBV29-1 to TRBJ2-1, with 13 bases matching TRBD2. This CDR3 comprises 14 residues. With V trimmed by 6 bases and J by 7 bases, 6 bases remained unmatched. Germline V CDR1 and CDR2: SQVTM, ANQGSEA. In DNA, the CDR3 is TGCAGCGTATCAGGGACTAGCGGGGAAAATGAGCAGTTCTTC. As protein: CSVSGTSGENEQFF.

This clone was detected ten times or more. V usage is TRBV27 and J usage is TRBJ1-2; TRBD1 agrees at 9 bases. The CDR3 is 15 residues long. The germline gives CDR1 MNHEY, CDR2 SMNVEV (reference sequence). Losses at the gene ends were 7 bases for V and 4 bases for J; bases not matched to a gene: 10. CDR3 residues: CASTLRGQGSYGYTF. In DNA form, the CDR3 reads TGTGCCAGCACTCTACGGGGACAGGGCAGCTATGGCTACACCTTC.

The CDR3 loop reads CASSEADRGIIYEQYF. The DNA for the CDR3 is TGTGCCAGCAGCGAGGCGGACAGGGGGATCATTTACGAGCAGTACTTC. The rearrangement joins TRBV2 to TRBJ2-7; 10 positions match TRBD1. This CDR3 has 16 amino acids. Germline trimming cut 6 bases from V and 4 bases from J; bases unmatched to any gene: 12. Looked up from germline, CDR1 is SNHLY and CDR2 is FYNNEI.

The chain combines TRBV6-5 with TRBJ1-6, with TRBD1 identical over 10 bases. Germline assignment: CDR1 MNHEY and CDR2 SVGAGI. The trim removed 5 bases at V and 8 bases at J, leaving 6 bases unmatched. The CDR3 loop spans 15 amino acids. The CDR3 is CASSKDRGFYSPLHF. The CDR3 nucleotides are TGTGCCAGCAGTAAGGACAGGGGGTTTTATTCACCCCTCCACTTT.

In its sample, this clone was seen once. The rearrangement joins TRBV30 to TRBJ1-1; D gene ambiguous. Per germline, CDR1 GTSNPN and CDR2 SVGIG (reference sequence). V was trimmed by 3 bases and J by 5 bases, leaving 13 bases between them. This CDR3 contains 13 residues. The CDR3 region is CAWSDFGRTEAFF. CDR3 coding DNA: TGTGCCTGGAGCGATTTCGGTAGAACTGAAGCTTTCTTT. The variable domain in full, completed from reference TRBV30 and TRBJ1-1, reads SQTIHQWPATLVQPVGSPLSLECTVEGTSNPNLYWYRQAAGRGLQLLFYSVGIGQISSEVPQNLSASRPQDRQFILSSKKLLLSDSGFYLCAWSDFGRTEAFFGQGTRLTVV.

V usage is TRBV9 and J usage is TRBJ1-1; D possibly corresponds to TRBD1 (6 bases). CDR3 size: 13 residues. V was clipped by 1 base and J by 4 bases, with 8 bases between them. From germline, CDR1 is SGDLS and CDR2 YYNGEE. CDR3 coding DNA: TGTGCCAGCAGCGTAACAGGGTCCACTGAAGCTTTCTTT. Amino acids: CASSVTGSTEAFF. The full variable domain, in which reference TRBV9 and TRBJ1-1 provide the parts outside the CDR3, is DSGVTQTPKHLITATGQRVTLRCSPRSGDLSVYWYQQSLDQGLQFLIQYYNGEERAKGNILERFSAQQFPDLHSELNLSSLELGDSALYFCASSVTGSTEAFFGQGTRLTVV.

This chain uses TRBV29-1 with TRBJ2-2; 8 positions match TRBD1. CDR3 length: 15 residues. The germline V gene has CDR1 SQVTM and CDR2 ANQGSEA. The junction had 6 bases not matched to a gene; V was cut back by 1 base and J by 5 bases. The CDR3 DNA reads TGCAGCGTTGAAGCGACAGGGGCCGGGACCGGGGAGCTGTTTTTT. This encodes CSVEATGAGTGELFF.

For this clone: An end of the junction differs from the germline gene, which may be a read error. The genes are TRBV6-1 and TRBJ2-2; D not certain. Germline V gene data show CDR1 as MNHNS and CDR2 as SASEGT. The CDR3 has 15 residues. CDR3 protein: CASSDTWAKTGELFF. The CDR3 DNA follows: TGTGCCAGCAGTGATACGTGGGCGAAGACCGGGGAGCTGTTTTTT.

The rearrangement joins TRBV10-3 to TRBJ2-4; 9 bases agree with TRBD2. The germline gives CDR1 ENHRY, CDR2 SYGVKD. The V segment lost 0 bases and the J segment 3 bases; nucleotides outside the gene matches: 6. CDR3 size: 17 residues. CDR3 loop: CAISESAAGGGKNIQYF. The DNA for the CDR3 is TGTGCCATCAGTGAGTCGGCGGCGGGAGGGGGCAAAAACATTCAGTACTTC.

The genes are TRBV6-7 and TRBJ2-7, with 8 positions matching TRBD1. TRBV6-7 is classed as an ORF, of uncertain function. CDR3 size: 21 residues. The junction had 31 bases not matched to a gene; V was cut back by 8 bases and J by 4 bases. This CDR3 reads CASHPGGSPISIGIYKYEQYF. CDR3 coding DNA: TGTGCCAGCCATCCAGGGGGCTCACCAATCTCCATCGGGATATACAAATACGAGCAGTACTTC.

The chain recombines TRBV6-6 with TRBJ1-2; D is possibly TRBD1 (6 bases). The CDR3 covers 16 residues. Germline V gives CDR1 MNHNY, CDR2 SVGAGI (reference sequence). Trimming shortened V by 0 bases and J by 0 bases, and 11 bases separated the two germline ends. CDR3 sequence (DNA): TGTGCCAGCAGTTACTCGAACAGGGATACTAACTATGGCTACACCTTC. This sequence encodes CASSYSNRDTNYGYTF.